This T cell receptor (beta chain) comes out of a study of early T cells in non-severe SARS-CoV-2 infection. Notes on the study in general: VDJdb-based annotation leaned toward anti-spike CD8 responses and missed private and CD4 specificities.

Trimming cost V 7 bases and J 6 bases; bases outside gene matches: 5. The CDR3 is 14 amino acids. Remarks on this clonotype: The antigen is undetermined.

One entry per CDR3 protein results from TCRdb running MiXCR on the 5' RACE reads. The top ten hold approximately 10% of the sample, which has 50,000 or so distinct CDR3 sequences, about 12% seen once. The material sequenced was whole blood. This TCR was sampled from an adult who was a healthcare worker with PCR-confirmed SARS-CoV-2 infection or an uninfected control (not recorded which). The rearrangement uses TRBV12-3 or TRBV12-4 and TRBJ2-7, with 14 bases lining up with TRBD2. This CDR3 is CASNRGTSGGEQYF. CDR3 nucleotides: TGTGCCAGCAACCGAGGGACTAGCGGGGGCGAGCAGTACTTC.